Each of the 27 T cell receptor beta chains below was sequenced from the same sample in a study of blood T cell repertoires in COVID-19. Assay used: immunoSEQ multiplex PCR; TCRdb lists only in-frame clones, some missing. This sample has approximately 300,000 clones, with about 82% found just once. Sequenced sample: peripheral blood. The receptors come from a woman aged 45-60 years with acute or convalescent COVID-19.

The chain links TRBV6-4 to TRBJ1-1; 7 bases agree with TRBD1. From germline, CDR1 is MRHNA and CDR2 SNTAGT. The CDR3 sequence is 15 residues long. The V gene end was trimmed by 4 bases and the J gene end by 5 bases; junction bases not matched to a gene: 10. The CDR3: CASSVEASGQTEAFF. DNA for the CDR3: TGTGCCAGCAGTGTCGAGGCTTCGGGACAGACTGAAGCTTTCTTT.

This chain uses TRBV5-1 with TRBJ1-4; possible D gene TRBD1, 5 bases. The germline V and J ends were trimmed by 3 bases and 5 bases, with 11 bases remaining between them. CDR3 length: 14 residues. The germline CDR1 and CDR2 sequences are SGHRS and YFSETQ. CDR3 in amino acids: CASSYGGGNEKLFF. The CDR3 DNA reads as TGCGCCAGCAGCTATGGTGGGGGGAATGAAAAACTGTTTTTT.

The V gene is TRBV5-1, the J gene TRBJ2-2, with 7 bases matching TRBD2. The germline V gene encodes CDR1 SGHRS and CDR2 YFSETQ. The trim removed 4 bases at V and 2 bases at J, leaving 5 bases unmatched. CDR3 length equals 15 residues. CDR3 DNA sequence: TGCGCCAGCAGCCTTAGCGGGTTTAACACCGGGGAGCTGTTTTTT. Translated, it gives CASSLSGFNTGELFF.

As DNA, the CDR3 is TGTGCCTGGGAAGATCTGCCCCGCGGATTTGGAGCTTTCTTT. This encodes CAWEDLPRGFGAFF. V usage is TRBV30 and J usage is TRBJ1-1; D gene unclear. Germline lookup yields CDR1 GTSNPN and CDR2 SVGIG (reference sequence). CDR3 length: 14 amino acids. The V gene lost 5 bases and the J gene lost 10 bases, with 23 bases spanning the gap.

The chain joins TRBV6-5 to TRBJ1-1; 7 bases map to TRBD1. Germline assignment: CDR1 MNHEY and CDR2 SVGAGI. The CDR3 has 14 amino acids. Trimming removed 6 bases from V and 1 base from J; junction bases left unmatched: 5. The chain's CDR3 is CASRVQGTNTEAFF. CDR3 in DNA: TGTGCCAGCAGGGTACAGGGGACGAACACTGAAGCTTTCTTT.

This clone appeared a single time. The CDR3 DNA follows: TGTGCCAGCAGGCAATCTCGGGGCAACTCAGGGGATGCTTTCTTT. It codes for CASRQSRGNSGDAFF. The rearrangement uses TRBV6-5 and TRBJ1-1; a possible D gene is TRBD1 (6 bases). The germline V and J ends were trimmed by 6 bases and 11 bases, with 25 bases remaining between them. The germline V gene encodes CDR1 MNHEY and CDR2 SVGAGI. This CDR3 comprises 15 residues.

This clone was found a few times. The chain links TRBV20-1 to TRBJ1-1; 9 nucleotides agree with TRBD1. Germline CDR1 DFQATT, CDR2 SNEGSKA (reference sequence). V lost 3 bases, J lost 3 bases, and 2 bases stayed unmatched. The CDR3 loop spans 13 amino acids. CDR3 sequence: CSASNRGHTEAFF. DNA of the CDR3: TGCAGTGCTAGTAACAGGGGGCACACTGAAGCTTTCTTT.

This chain connects TRBV6-5 to TRBJ2-1, with unresolved D. The CDR3 runs to 15 residues. The V and J ends lost 0 bases and 5 bases respectively, with 11 bases between them. Germline V lookup: CDR1 MNHEY, CDR2 SVGAGI. CDR3 region: CASSYSRSLNNEQFF. In DNA form, the CDR3 reads TGTGCCAGCAGTTACTCGCGGAGTCTCAACAATGAGCAGTTCTTC.

The J gene is TRBJ2-6, the V gene TRBV19; D possibly corresponds to TRBD1 (6 bases). The V gene's germline CDR1 is LNHDA and CDR2 SQIVND (reference sequence). Trimming took 6 bases from V and 0 from J, leaving 9 bases between them. The CDR3 sequence is 15 residues long. This CDR3 is CASRPQGSGANVLTF. CDR3 sequence (DNA): TGTGCCAGTAGGCCACAGGGCTCTGGGGCCAACGTCCTGACTTTC.

This sequence joins TRBV3-1 (or the pseudogene TRBV3-2) and TRBJ1-2; D uncertain. V was trimmed by 2 bases and J by 4 bases, leaving 14 bases between them. The CDR3 spans 15 residues. The germline V gene encodes CDR1 LGHDT and CDR2 YNNKEL (reference sequence). The chain's CDR3 is CASSQFVGGSYGYTF. In nucleotides, the CDR3 is TGTGCCAGCAGCCAATTTGTGGGAGGAAGCTATGGCTACACCTTC.

The CDR3, as DNA: TGTGCCAGCAGCTTGATTGGGGGCGGCACAGATACGCAGTATTTT. Translation: CASSLIGGGTDTQYF. The rearrangement uses TRBV5-4 and TRBJ2-3; tentative D call: TRBD1 (6 bases). V lost 1 base and J lost 1, with 10 bases in between. This CDR3 is 15 amino acids long. Germline CDR1 is SGHNT and CDR2 is YYREEE (reference sequence).

The CDR3 loop is CATSDSRQGSYNEQFF. The DNA for the CDR3 is TGTGCCACCAGTGACTCCCGACAGGGTTCCTACAATGAGCAGTTCTTC. The rearrangement links TRBV24-1 to TRBJ2-1, with TRBD1 identical over 7 bases. J was trimmed by 1 base and V by 4 bases; bases with no gene match: 6. The CDR3 runs 16 residues. Germline V gene data show CDR1 as KGHDR and CDR2 as SFDVKD.

In DNA, the CDR3 is TGTGCCAGCAGCTTTTCGACTTCTAACTATGGCTACACCTTC. Encoded protein: CASSFSTSNYGYTF. The rearrangement joins TRBV7-2 to TRBJ1-2; D remains ambiguous. Trimming left V 3 bases short and J 0 bases short, with 8 bases between. Germline lookup yields CDR1 SGHTA and CDR2 FQGNSA. The length of the CDR3 is 14 residues.

The chain joins TRBV5-5 to TRBJ1-5; TRBD1 might be the D (6 bases). Germline-derived CDR1 and CDR2 are SGHKS and YYEKEE (reference sequence). V was trimmed by 4 bases and J by 0 bases, leaving 23 bases between them. CDR3 length: 19 amino acids. The CDR3 coding sequence is TGTGCCAGCAGCACCGGGAGGCAGGGGTTGGGATATAGCAATCAGCCCCAGCATTTT. Translation: CASSTGRQGLGYSNQPQHF.

This rearrangement joins TRBV21-1 to TRBJ1-6; TRBD1 was called by the table and not checked on the DNA. TRBV21-1 is recorded as a pseudogene. The CDR3 runs to 19 residues. CDR3 loop: CASSGYRKTGRPDNSPLHF. Written as DNA, the CDR3 is TGTGCCAGCAGCGGCTACAGGAAAACCGGCCGACCGGATAATTCACCCCTCCACTTT.

V gene TRBV28 combines with J gene TRBJ1-1, with D perhaps matching TRBD1 (6 bases). The V and J ends lost 11 bases and 4 bases respectively, with 17 bases between them. The CDR3 runs to 13 residues. The germline V gene encodes CDR1 MDHEN and CDR2 SYDVKM. The CDR3 loop reads CAATGLGVTEAFF. CDR3 in DNA: TGTGCCGCTACAGGGTTGGGGGTCACTGAAGCTTTCTTT.

The chain employs TRBV25-1 and TRBJ1-1; 8 nucleotides align to TRBD1. This CDR3 is built from 18 residues. Germline V gene data show CDR1 as MGHDK and CDR2 as SYGVNS. The V segment lost 4 bases and the J segment 0 bases; nucleotides outside the gene matches: 13. CDR3 loop: CASSALGQGLDMNTEAFF. CDR3 coding DNA: TGTGCCAGCAGTGCCCTAGGACAGGGCTTAGATATGAACACTGAAGCTTTCTTT.

This clone was counted between two and nine times. The J gene is TRBJ1-6, the V gene TRBV5-1, with 7 bases aligning to TRBD1. The V and J ends lost 4 bases and 7 bases, in that order; junction bases with no gene match: 5. Germline assignment: CDR1 SGHRS and CDR2 YFSETQ. The CDR3 extends over 14 amino acids. This chain's CDR3 is CASSRTGGNSPLHF. In DNA form, the CDR3 reads TGCGCCAGCAGCCGGACAGGAGGAAATTCACCCCTCCACTTT.

J is TRBJ1-2 and V is TRBV27, with D possibly being TRBD1 (5 bases). V was pared by 6 bases and J by 4 bases, with 18 bases between. The CDR3 has 15 residues. From germline, CDR1 is MNHEY and CDR2 SMNVEV (reference sequence). The CDR3 spells CASRQWGREGYGYTF. As DNA, the CDR3 is TGTGCCAGCAGACAATGGGGCAGGGAGGGCTATGGCTACACCTTC.

This chain uses TRBV5-4 with TRBJ1-1; D is possibly TRBD1 (6 bases). Per germline, CDR1 SGHNT and CDR2 YYREEE (reference sequence). The CDR3 has 14 residues. V gave up 0 bases and J gave up 4 bases, with 10 bases separating them. In DNA, the CDR3 is TGTGCCAGCAGCTTGGCCAGGGGATCCACTGAAGCTTTCTTT. Protein product: CASSLARGSTEAFF.

The J gene is TRBJ2-4, the V gene TRBV11-2, with 11 bases aligning to TRBD2. V shed 5 bases, J shed 3 bases, and the junction held 3 bases outside the gene matches. The CDR3 length is 15 residues. Germline CDR1 and CDR2: SGHAT and FQNNGV. CDR3 protein: CASSKGLADKNIQYF. The CDR3 coding sequence is TGTGCCAGCAGCAAGGGACTAGCGGACAAAAACATTCAGTACTTC.

V and J are TRBV10-3 and TRBJ2-1; 10 nucleotides agree with TRBD1. V lost 6 bases to trimming and J lost 3 bases; unmatched junction nucleotides: 8. Germline V gives CDR1 ENHRY, CDR2 SYGVKD. CDR3 length: 16 residues. The CDR3 is CAIRGVGTGDYNEQFF. The CDR3 DNA reads TGTGCCATCAGGGGGGTGGGGACAGGGGACTACAATGAGCAGTTCTTC.

The chain is built from TRBV12-3 or TRBV12-4 and TRBJ2-3, with D uncertain. The CDR3 totals 13 residues. V was cut by 5 bases and J by 3 bases, with 9 bases left in between. The CDR3 sequence is CASSPTTTDTQYF. The CDR3 region has the DNA TGTGCCAGCAGTCCTACGACTACAGATACGCAGTATTTT.

The chain is built from TRBV27 and TRBJ2-7; the D gene is possibly TRBD2 (6 bases). V was shortened by 5 bases and J by 4 bases, with 18 bases between the two germline ends. This CDR3 has 15 amino acids. Germline V lookup: CDR1 MNHEY, CDR2 SMNVEV (reference sequence). The CDR3 region is CASSQLGLGGYEQYF. In DNA form, the CDR3 reads TGTGCCAGCAGTCAGTTGGGCCTGGGGGGATACGAGCAGTACTTC.

The rearrangement joins TRBV27 to TRBJ2-4; 7 nucleotides match TRBD1. V was clipped by 10 bases and J by 2 bases; unmatched bases: 11. This CDR3 spans 15 amino acids. Germline V lookup: CDR1 MNHEY, CDR2 SMNVEV (reference sequence). The CDR3 here is CATSRDSSSKNIQYF. DNA for the CDR3: TGTGCCACCTCCCGGGACAGCTCGTCCAAAAACATTCAGTACTTC.

This chain uses TRBV7-2 with TRBJ2-3; TRBD2 is a possible D gene (5 bases). Germline values: CDR1 SGHTA, CDR2 FQGNSA. The CDR3 is 13 residues long. The V gene lost 0 bases and the J gene lost 5 bases, with 6 bases spanning the gap. Here the CDR3 DNA reads TGTGCCAGCAGCTTAGCCGCGGGAGATACGCAGTATTTT. Translated, it gives CASSLAAGDTQYF.

The chain links TRBV5-1 to TRBJ1-4; 7 nucleotides line up with TRBD1. There are 13 residues in the CDR3. Unmatched junction bases numbered 4, after V lost 7 bases and J lost 4 bases. CDR1 and CDR2 (germline): SGHRS, YFSETQ. Written as DNA, the CDR3 is TGCGCCAGCCGGGGACAGATTAATGAAAAACTGTTTTTT. This codes for CASRGQINEKLFF.